A selection of T cell receptor beta chains follows, all from one sample in a study of read filtering for tumor transcriptome and immune sequencing. In TCRdb, the reads were re-called with MiXCR into one record per CDR3 protein. The sample contains under 35,000 distinct CDR3 sequences, around 20% of which appear only once. The source material was a population of CD138-negative cells sorted from bone marrow. These receptors originate from a donor at least 40 years old with multiple myeloma. Each CDR3 is given with its conserved first and last residue. Fields, in order: V gene, clone size, J gene, D gene, CDR3 protein, CDR3 DNA. D genes are given only for firm matches. Clone size appears in some rows only: once, few, many, or a class for an expanded clone.

v_gene: TRBV18
abundance: many
j_gene: TRBJ2-7
d_gene: TRBD1
CDR3aa: CASSTSAGQGQTKYF
CDR3nt: TGTGCCAGCTCAACATCCGCCGGACAGGGGCAAACCAAGTACTTC

v_gene: TRBV11-2
abundance: many
j_gene: TRBJ2-3
d_gene: .
CDR3aa: CASSSQGQSDTQYF
CDR3nt: TGTGCCAGCAGCTCCCAGGGGCAGTCAGATACGCAGTATTTT

v_gene: TRBV7-2
abundance: many
j_gene: TRBJ2-1
d_gene: TRBD2
CDR3aa: CASSLASGSPYNEQFF
CDR3nt: TGTGCCAGCAGCTTAGCTAGCGGGAGCCCTTACAATGAGCAGTTCTTC

v_gene: TRBV7-9
abundance: many
j_gene: TRBJ2-6
d_gene: .
CDR3aa: CASSKRTLTSGANVLTF
CDR3nt: TGTGCCAGCAGCAAGCGGACACTTACCTCTGGGGCCAACGTCCTGACTTTC

v_gene: TRBV11-2
abundance: once
j_gene: TRBJ2-3
d_gene: TRBD1
CDR3aa: CASSSAGFGTERTDMQYF
CDR3nt: TGTGCCAGCAGTTCCGCAGGGTTTGGGACAGAGCGCACAGATATGCAGTATTTT

v_gene: TRBV28
abundance: .
j_gene: TRBJ2-7
d_gene: .
CDR3aa: CASTLGLAPYEQYF
CDR3nt: TGTGCCAGCACTCTGGGACTCGCGCCCTACGAGCAGTACTTC

v_gene: TRBV10-1
abundance: .
j_gene: TRBJ2-1
d_gene: TRBD2
CDR3aa: CAGSQGLAGVNEQFF
CDR3nt: TGCGCCGGCAGTCAGGGACTCGCGGGGGTCAATGAGCAGTTCTTC

v_gene: TRBV28
abundance: many
j_gene: TRBJ2-7
d_gene: .
CDR3aa: CASSFPGVPEQYF
CDR3nt: TGTGCCAGCAGTTTCCCCGGGGTACCTGAGCAGTACTTC

v_gene: TRBV10-3
abundance: many
j_gene: TRBJ2-7
d_gene: TRBD1
CDR3aa: CAISEVTGVHEQYF
CDR3nt: TGTGCCATCAGTGAGGTCACAGGGGTCCACGAGCAGTACTTC

v_gene: TRBV5-4
abundance: many
j_gene: TRBJ2-1
d_gene: TRBD2
CDR3aa: CASRLTSGVYNEQFF
CDR3nt: TGTGCCAGCAGACTTACTAGCGGGGTATACAATGAGCAGTTCTTC

v_gene: TRBV4-2
abundance: .
j_gene: TRBJ1-5
d_gene: .
CDR3aa: CASSRDSAQPQHF
CDR3nt: TGTGCCAGCAGCCGCGACAGTGCTCAGCCCCAGCATTTT

v_gene: TRBV27
abundance: many
j_gene: TRBJ1-2
d_gene: .
CDR3aa: CASKSTQGYGYTF
CDR3nt: TGTGCCAGCAAATCCACCCAGGGTTATGGCTACACCTTC

v_gene: TRBV27
abundance: many
j_gene: TRBJ2-7
d_gene: TRBD1
CDR3aa: CASGDRGWHEQYF
CDR3nt: TGTGCCAGCGGGGACAGGGGTTGGCACGAGCAGTACTTC

v_gene: TRBV20-1
abundance: many
j_gene: TRBJ2-7
d_gene: .
CDR3aa: CSARDSRPYEQYF
CDR3nt: TGCAGTGCTAGAGATTCGCGACCCTACGAGCAGTACTTC

v_gene: TRBV10-2
abundance: many
j_gene: TRBJ2-3
d_gene: TRBD1
CDR3aa: CASLAGGGTDTQYF
CDR3nt: TGCGCCAGCCTCGCAGGGGGCGGAACAGATACGCAGTATTTT

v_gene: TRBV10-2
abundance: medium-sized
j_gene: TRBJ2-2
d_gene: TRBD2
CDR3aa: CASRPGLAGSGELFF
CDR3nt: TGCGCCAGCAGGCCGGGACTAGCAGGATCCGGGGAGCTGTTTTTT

v_gene: TRBV5-4
abundance: few
j_gene: TRBJ2-3
d_gene: TRBD2
CDR3aa: CASSSDAGGTDTQYF
CDR3nt: TGTGCCAGCAGCTCCGACGCGGGAGGGACAGATACGCAGTATTTT

v_gene: TRBV2
abundance: .
j_gene: TRBJ2-5
d_gene: TRBD2
CDR3aa: CASSARDLGGAQYF
CDR3nt: TGTGCCAGCAGTGCTCGGGACCTGGGGGGGGCCCAGTACTTC

v_gene: TRBV6-2/TRBV6-3
abundance: medium-sized
j_gene: TRBJ2-1
d_gene: TRBD1
CDR3aa: CASRTGQAKGEQFF
CDR3nt: TGTGCCAGCAGAACCGGACAGGCTAAGGGTGAGCAGTTCTTC

v_gene: TRBV28
abundance: few
j_gene: TRBJ1-5
d_gene: TRBD1
CDR3aa: CATFGTGSNQPQHF
CDR3nt: TGTGCCACCTTTGGGACAGGTAGCAATCAGCCCCAGCATTTT

v_gene: TRBV30
abundance: many
j_gene: TRBJ2-3
d_gene: .
CDR3aa: CAWSVLGGTDTQYF
CDR3nt: TGTGCCTGGAGTGTCCTGGGGGGCACAGATACGCAGTATTTT

v_gene: TRBV12-3/TRBV12-4
abundance: many
j_gene: TRBJ1-5
d_gene: .
CDR3aa: CASSLGGFGNQPQHF
CDR3nt: TGTGCCAGCAGCCTTGGGGGATTCGGCAATCAGCCCCAGCATTTT

v_gene: TRBV28
abundance: many
j_gene: TRBJ1-5
d_gene: .
CDR3aa: CASIRGSGQPQHF
CDR3nt: TGTGCCAGCATTCGTGGGTCCGGTCAGCCCCAGCATTTC

v_gene: TRBV5-5
abundance: medium-sized
j_gene: TRBJ2-3
d_gene: .
CDR3aa: CATYKGYITDTQYF
CDR3nt: TGTGCCACCTACAAGGGCTATATCACAGATACGCAGTATTTT

v_gene: TRBV7-2
abundance: few
j_gene: TRBJ1-1
d_gene: .
CDR3aa: CASSHNGPGRMNTEAFF
CDR3nt: TGTGCCAGCAGCCACAACGGTCCAGGGAGGATGAACACTGAAGCTTTCTTT

v_gene: TRBV10-1
abundance: many
j_gene: TRBJ2-1
d_gene: TRBD2
CDR3aa: CASSEATTGLAGIVEQFF
CDR3nt: TGCGCCAGCAGTGAAGCGACCACAGGACTAGCGGGAATTGTTGAGCAGTTCTTC

v_gene: TRBV11-2
abundance: many
j_gene: TRBJ2-3
d_gene: .
CDR3aa: CASSPTDITSDTQYF
CDR3nt: TGTGCCAGCAGCCCGACGGACATCACCTCAGATACGCAGTATTTT

v_gene: TRBV24-1
abundance: many
j_gene: TRBJ2-5
d_gene: .
CDR3aa: CATSLGPETQYF
CDR3nt: TGTGCCACCAGTCTGGGCCCAGAGACCCAGTACTTC

v_gene: TRBV11-3
abundance: many
j_gene: TRBJ2-2
d_gene: .
CDR3aa: CASSFAGNTGELFF
CDR3nt: TGTGCCAGCAGCTTTGCAGGGAACACCGGGGAGCTGTTTTTT

v_gene: TRBV28
abundance: many
j_gene: TRBJ2-1
d_gene: TRBD2
CDR3aa: CASSFPEREFAYNEQFF
CDR3nt: TGTGCCAGCAGTTTCCCCGAGCGGGAGTTCGCCTACAATGAGCAGTTCTTC

v_gene: TRBV6-1
abundance: many
j_gene: TRBJ1-2
d_gene: .
CDR3aa: CASSEATYGYTF
CDR3nt: TGTGCCAGCAGTGAAGCTACTTATGGCTACACCTTC

v_gene: TRBV27
abundance: few
j_gene: TRBJ1-2
d_gene: TRBD1
CDR3aa: CASSAWTGDGYTF
CDR3nt: TGTGCCAGCAGTGCCTGGACAGGGGACGGCTACACCTTC

v_gene: TRBV28
abundance: many
j_gene: TRBJ1-1
d_gene: .
CDR3aa: CASSLVSGNTEAFF
CDR3nt: TGTGCCAGCAGTTTAGTGTCCGGAAACACTGAAGCTTTCTTT

v_gene: TRBV27
abundance: few
j_gene: TRBJ1-5
d_gene: .
CDR3aa: CASSPRAARQPQHF
CDR3nt: TGTGCCAGCAGCCCGCGGGCGGCACGTCAGCCCCAGCATTTT

v_gene: TRBV6-1
abundance: many
j_gene: TRBJ2-1
d_gene: .
CDR3aa: CASSFFYVTGTPWDEQFF
CDR3nt: TGTGCCAGCAGTTTTTTTTACGTCACCGGGACCCCCTGGGATGAGCAGTTCTTC

v_gene: TRBV28
abundance: many
j_gene: TRBJ2-5
d_gene: .
CDR3aa: CASSLDRQQETQYF
CDR3nt: TGTGCCAGCAGTCTCGACAGGCAACAAGAGACCCAGTACTTC

v_gene: TRBV7-8
abundance: .
j_gene: TRBJ1-1
d_gene: .
CDR3aa: CASSPNRANTEAFF
CDR3nt: TGTGCCAGCAGCCCAAACCGGGCGAACACTGAAGCTTTCTTT

v_gene: TRBV28
abundance: many
j_gene: TRBJ1-1
d_gene: .
CDR3aa: CASTDPGAGHAEAFF
CDR3nt: TGTGCCAGCACCGACCCCGGGGCTGGGCACGCTGAAGCTTTCTTT

v_gene: TRBV6-2/TRBV6-3
abundance: many
j_gene: TRBJ2-3
d_gene: .
CDR3aa: CASSYNPADTQYF
CDR3nt: TGTGCCAGCAGTTACAATCCCGCAGATACGCAGTATTTT

v_gene: TRBV19
abundance: few
j_gene: TRBJ2-3
d_gene: .
CDR3aa: CASSIRREADTQYF
CDR3nt: TGTGCCAGTAGTATACGGCGGGAAGCAGATACGCAGTATTTT

v_gene: TRBV12-3/TRBV12-4
abundance: many
j_gene: TRBJ2-7
d_gene: .
CDR3aa: CASSQGWDEQYF
CDR3nt: TGTGCCAGCAGTCAAGGGTGGGACGAGCAGTACTTC

v_gene: TRBV7-2
abundance: many
j_gene: TRBJ2-2
d_gene: .
CDR3aa: CASRGTLFSGELFF
CDR3nt: TGTGCCAGCAGAGGGACTCTTTTCTCCGGGGAGCTGTTTTTT